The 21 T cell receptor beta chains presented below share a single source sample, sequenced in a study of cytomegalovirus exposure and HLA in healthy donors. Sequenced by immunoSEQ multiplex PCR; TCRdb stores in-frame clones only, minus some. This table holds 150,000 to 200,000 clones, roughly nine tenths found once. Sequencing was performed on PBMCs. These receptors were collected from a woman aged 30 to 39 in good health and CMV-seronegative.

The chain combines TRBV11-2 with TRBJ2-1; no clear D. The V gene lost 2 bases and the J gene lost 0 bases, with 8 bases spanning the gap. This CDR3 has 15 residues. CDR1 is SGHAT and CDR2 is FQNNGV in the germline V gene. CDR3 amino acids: CASSLTESSYNEQFF. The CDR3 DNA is TGTGCCAGCAGCTTAACGGAAAGCTCCTACAATGAGCAGTTCTTC.

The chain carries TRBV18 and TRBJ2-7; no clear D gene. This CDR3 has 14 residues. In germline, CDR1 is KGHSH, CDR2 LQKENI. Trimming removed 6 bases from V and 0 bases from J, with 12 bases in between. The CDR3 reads CASSRTQNSYEQYF. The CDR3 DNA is TGTGCCAGCTCGCGGACGCAAAACTCCTACGAGCAGTACTTC.

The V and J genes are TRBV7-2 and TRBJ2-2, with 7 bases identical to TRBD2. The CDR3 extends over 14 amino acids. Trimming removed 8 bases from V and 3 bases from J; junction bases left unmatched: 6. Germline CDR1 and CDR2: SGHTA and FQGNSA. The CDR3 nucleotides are TGTGCCAGCGGTAGGGACTACCACACCGGGGAGCTGTTTTTT. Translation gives CASGRDYHTGELFF.

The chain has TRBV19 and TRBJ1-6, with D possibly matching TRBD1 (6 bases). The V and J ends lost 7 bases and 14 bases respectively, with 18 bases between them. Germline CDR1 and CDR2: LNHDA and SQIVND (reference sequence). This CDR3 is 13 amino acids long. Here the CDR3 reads CASTWGQMGALHF. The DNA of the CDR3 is TGTGCCAGTACATGGGGGCAAATGGGGGCCCTCCACTTT.

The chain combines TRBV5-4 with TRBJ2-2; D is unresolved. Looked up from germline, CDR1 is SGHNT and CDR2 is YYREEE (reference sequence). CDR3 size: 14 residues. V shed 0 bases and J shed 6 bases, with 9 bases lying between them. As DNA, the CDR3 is TGTGCCAGCAGCTTGGCCGTCGGACCCGGGGAGCTGTTTTTT. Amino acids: CASSLAVGPGELFF. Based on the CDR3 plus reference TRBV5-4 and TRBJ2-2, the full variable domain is ETGVTQSPTHLIKTRGQQVTLRCSSQSGHNTVSWYQQALGQGPQFIFQYYREEENGRGNFPPRFSGLQFPNYSSELNVNALELDDSALYLCASSLAVGPGELFFGEGSRLTVL.

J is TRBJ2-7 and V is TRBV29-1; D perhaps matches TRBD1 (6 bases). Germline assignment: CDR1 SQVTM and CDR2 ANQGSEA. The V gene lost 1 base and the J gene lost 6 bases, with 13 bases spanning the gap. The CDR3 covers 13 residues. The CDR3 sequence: CSVEAGAAREQYF. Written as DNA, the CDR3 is TGCAGCGTTGAAGCAGGGGCGGCCCGCGAGCAGTACTTC.

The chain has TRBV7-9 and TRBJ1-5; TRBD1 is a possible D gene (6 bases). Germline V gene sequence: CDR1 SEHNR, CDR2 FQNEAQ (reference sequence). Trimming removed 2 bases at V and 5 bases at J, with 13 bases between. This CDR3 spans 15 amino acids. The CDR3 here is CASSLSGGRDQPQHF. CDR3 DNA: TGTGCCAGCAGCTTATCGGGGGGCCGCGATCAGCCCCAGCATTTT.

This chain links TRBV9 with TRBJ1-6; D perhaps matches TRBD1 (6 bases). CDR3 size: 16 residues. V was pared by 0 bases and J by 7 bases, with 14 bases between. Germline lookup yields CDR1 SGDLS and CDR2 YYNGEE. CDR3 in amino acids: CASSVGGGGGNSPLHF. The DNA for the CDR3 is TGTGCCAGCAGCGTAGGGGGAGGGGGAGGCAATTCACCCCTCCACTTT.

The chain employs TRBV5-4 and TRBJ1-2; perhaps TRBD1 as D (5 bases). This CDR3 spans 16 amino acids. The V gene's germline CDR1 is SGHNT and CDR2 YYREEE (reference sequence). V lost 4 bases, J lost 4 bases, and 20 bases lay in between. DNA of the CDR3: TGTGCCAGCAGCGCCGGCATGGGGCAGGGCGGCTATGGCTACACCTTC. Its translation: CASSAGMGQGGYGYTF.

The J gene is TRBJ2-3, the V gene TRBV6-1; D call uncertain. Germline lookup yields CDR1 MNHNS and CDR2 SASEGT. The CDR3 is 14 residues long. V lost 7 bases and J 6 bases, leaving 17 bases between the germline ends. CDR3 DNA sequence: TGTGCCAGCACCGACGGACCTCAAACGGATACGCAGTATTTT. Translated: CASTDGPQTDTQYF.

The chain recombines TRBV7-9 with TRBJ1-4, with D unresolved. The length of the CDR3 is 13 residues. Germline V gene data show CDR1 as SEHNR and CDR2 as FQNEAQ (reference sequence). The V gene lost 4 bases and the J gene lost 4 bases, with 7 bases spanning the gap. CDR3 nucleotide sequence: TGTGCCAGCAGCTCGAGTTATAATGAAAAACTGTTTTTT. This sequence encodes CASSSSYNEKLFF.

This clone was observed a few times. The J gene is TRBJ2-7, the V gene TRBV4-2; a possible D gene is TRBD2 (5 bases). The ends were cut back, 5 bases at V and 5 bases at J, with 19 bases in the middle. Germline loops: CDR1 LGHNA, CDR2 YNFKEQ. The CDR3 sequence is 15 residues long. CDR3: CASSTRLASPNEQYF. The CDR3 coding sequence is TGTGCCAGCAGCACACGATTAGCGTCCCCCAACGAGCAGTACTTC.

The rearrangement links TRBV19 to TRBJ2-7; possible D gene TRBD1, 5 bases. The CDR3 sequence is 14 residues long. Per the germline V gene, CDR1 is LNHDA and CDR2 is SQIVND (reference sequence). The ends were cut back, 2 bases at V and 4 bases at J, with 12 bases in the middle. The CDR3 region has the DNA TGTGCCAGTAGTATAACGGACAAGTATTACGAGCAGTACTTC. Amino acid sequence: CASSITDKYYEQYF.

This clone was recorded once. CDR3 coding DNA: TGTGCCAGCAGCCCAGGGTATGCACCTCAGCCCCAGCATTTT. This codes for CASSPGYAPQPQHF. The chain links TRBV7-9 to TRBJ1-5; D perhaps matches TRBD1 (5 bases). With 5 bases removed from V and 6 bases from J, the gap between germline ends came to 14 bases. The germline V gene has CDR1 SEHNR and CDR2 FQNEAQ (reference sequence). The CDR3 has 14 amino acids.

The CDR3 nucleotides read TGCGCCAGCAGCCTATCCGGGACTAGCGGGGGAAATGAGCAGTTCTTC. Translated, it gives CASSLSGTSGGNEQFF. The chain has TRBV4-1 and TRBJ2-1, with 14 bases identical to TRBD2. The V and J ends lost 4 bases and 7 bases, in that order; junction bases with no gene match: 6. CDR1 is MGHRA and CDR2 is YSYEKL in the germline V gene. The CDR3 runs to 16 residues.

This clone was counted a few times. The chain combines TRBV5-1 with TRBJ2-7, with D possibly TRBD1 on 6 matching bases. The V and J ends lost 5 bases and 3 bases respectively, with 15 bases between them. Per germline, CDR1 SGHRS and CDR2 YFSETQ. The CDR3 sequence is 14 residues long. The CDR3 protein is CASSSGHGGYEQYF. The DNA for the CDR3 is TGCGCCAGCAGTTCGGGACACGGAGGCTACGAGCAGTACTTC.

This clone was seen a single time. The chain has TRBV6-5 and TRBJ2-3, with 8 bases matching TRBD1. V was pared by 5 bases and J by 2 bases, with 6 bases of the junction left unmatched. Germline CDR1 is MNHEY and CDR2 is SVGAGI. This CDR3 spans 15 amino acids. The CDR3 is CASSVTGENTDTQYF. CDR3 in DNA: TGTGCCAGCAGTGTGACAGGGGAGAACACAGATACGCAGTATTTT.

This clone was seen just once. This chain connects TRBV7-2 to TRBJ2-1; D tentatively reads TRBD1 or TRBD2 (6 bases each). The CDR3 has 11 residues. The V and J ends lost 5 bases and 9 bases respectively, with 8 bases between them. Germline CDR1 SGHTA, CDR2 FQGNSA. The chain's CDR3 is CASSEGGEQFF. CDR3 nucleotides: TGTGCCAGCAGCGAGGGGGGTGAGCAGTTCTTC.

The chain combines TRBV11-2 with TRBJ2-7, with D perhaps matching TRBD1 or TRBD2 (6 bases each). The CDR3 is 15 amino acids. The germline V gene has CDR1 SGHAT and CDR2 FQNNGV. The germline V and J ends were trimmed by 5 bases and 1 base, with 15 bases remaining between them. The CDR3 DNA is TGTGCCAGCAGCGATCAGGGGACTCCTTCCTACGAGCAGTACTTC. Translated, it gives CASSDQGTPSYEQYF.

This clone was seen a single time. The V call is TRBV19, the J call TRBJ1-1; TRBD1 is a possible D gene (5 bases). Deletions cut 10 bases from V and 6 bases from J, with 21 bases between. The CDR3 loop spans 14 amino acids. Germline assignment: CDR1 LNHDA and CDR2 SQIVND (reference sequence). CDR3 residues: CATQWGRDFPEAFF. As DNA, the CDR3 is TGTGCCACCCAGTGGGGCAGGGACTTCCCTGAAGCTTTCTTT.

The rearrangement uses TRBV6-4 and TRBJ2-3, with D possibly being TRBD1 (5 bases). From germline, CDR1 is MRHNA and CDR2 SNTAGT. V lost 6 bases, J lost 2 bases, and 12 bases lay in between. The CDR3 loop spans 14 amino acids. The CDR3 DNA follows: TGTGCCAGCAGCCTGACAGCTCTCACAGATACGCAGTATTTT. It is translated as CASSLTALTDTQYF.